This T cell receptor beta chain is from a study of blood T cell repertoires in COVID-19. Study-level background: The analysed material was cDNA or gDNA that came from T cells, B-cell-depleted T cells, or PBMCs.

Adults between roughly 18 and 95 years of age took part from about 24 US areas. Participants reported their clinical history, and cohort assignment relied on those reports. This clone was counted a single time. As handled by the study authors: Using reference gene primer amplification, nucleated cell counts were estimated. Data came from immunoSEQ multiplex PCR; TCRdb stores just in-frame clones and leaves some out. That table is the source of V, J and clone size, and D and trimming were worked out from the DNA. The table has about 280,000 clones, approximately 88% seen once. Looked up from germline, CDR1 is SNHLY and CDR2 is FYNNEI. After removal of 5 bases from V and 3 bases from J, the junction contained 6 bases not matched to a gene. CDR3 length: 15 residues.

Specimen: PBMCs or T cells enriched from blood (not recorded which). This clonotype was obtained from a woman in her thirties who had recovered from COVID-19. This chain uses TRBV2 with TRBJ2-7, with TRBD1 matching 11 bases. The CDR3 loop is CASSTGTGGIYEQYF. The CDR3 nucleotides read TGTGCCAGCAGTACCGGGACAGGGGGAATCTACGAGCAGTACTTC.